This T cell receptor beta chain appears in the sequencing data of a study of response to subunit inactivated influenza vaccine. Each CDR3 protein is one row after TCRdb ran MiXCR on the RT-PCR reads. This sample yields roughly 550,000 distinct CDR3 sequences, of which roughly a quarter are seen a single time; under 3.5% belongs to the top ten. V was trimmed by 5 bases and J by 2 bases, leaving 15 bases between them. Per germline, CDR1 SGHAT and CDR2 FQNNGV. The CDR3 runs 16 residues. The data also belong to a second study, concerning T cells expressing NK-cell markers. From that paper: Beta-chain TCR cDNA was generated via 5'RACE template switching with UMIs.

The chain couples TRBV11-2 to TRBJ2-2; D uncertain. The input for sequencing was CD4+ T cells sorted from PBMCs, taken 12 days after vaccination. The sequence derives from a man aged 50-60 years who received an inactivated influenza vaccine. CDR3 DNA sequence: TGTGCCAGCAGCCTAGGGATACAGCTTAACACCGGGGAGCTGTTTTTT. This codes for CASSLGIQLNTGELFF.